This T cell receptor (beta chain) appears in the sequencing data of a study of shared clonotypes between healthy human individuals. Study results and caveats: Having only a few donors restricted how much genetic and exposure-history diversity was captured.

Deep level was the assay's run setting. The quantity of DNA used in unsorted PBMC replicate PCRs was approximately 300 ng, corresponding to tens of thousands of T cell genomes. Researchers sequenced unsorted PBMC DNA using ten immunoSEQ deep assay plates. The table came from immunoSEQ multiplex PCR; TCRdb's copy has only in-frame clones and leaves some out. The sample consists of approximately 470,000 clones, approximately 82% of them appearing once. Of note for this clone: Its antigen is undetermined.

CDR3 size: 13 residues. The V gene's germline CDR1 is GTSNPN and CDR2 SVGIG (reference sequence). The V end lost 0 bases, the J end lost 5 bases, and 10 bases lay between the germline ends. The V gene is TRBV30, the J gene TRBJ2-5, with a weak D call TRBD2 (6 bases). The source of this sequence is a woman aged 40 to 55 in good health. Some clones in this sample may be carry-over from other donors' samples. What was sequenced was PBMCs. The CDR3: CAWSVGGAETQYF. CDR3 sequence (DNA): TGTGCCTGGAGTGTAGGAGGGGCGGAGACCCAGTACTTC.